This passage covers 3 T cell receptor beta chains from one sample sequenced in a study of CD4 and CD8 cells across lung adenocarcinoma regions. From the PCR reads, TCRdb called clonotypes with MiXCR, one entry per CDR3 protein. The table shows roughly 11,000 distinct CDR3 sequences, with 53% occurring only once. Sequencing was performed on CD8+ T cells from the center of a lung tumor. Receptors were obtained from a female donor with lung adenocarcinoma. The CD4 and CD8 labels of this study may be unreliable.

In the case of this clonotype: Sequence at one end of the junction differs from germline and may be a read error. The rearrangement links TRBV6-1 to TRBJ2-4, with D tentatively TRBD1 (6 bases). CDR1 is MNHNS and CDR2 is SASEGT in the germline V gene. CDR3 size: 12 residues. The CDR3 region has the DNA TGTGCCAGGCGACAGGCGAAAGACACGCAGTATTTC. It yields the protein CARRQAKDTQYF.

This sequence joins TRBV6-5 and TRBJ2-5; TRBD2 matches at 7 bases. Germline trimming cut 4 bases from V and 5 bases from J; bases unmatched to any gene: 7. The CDR3 spans 14 residues. Germline values: CDR1 MNHEY, CDR2 SVGAGI. The CDR3 sequence: CASSSGGLSETQYF. The CDR3 region has the DNA TGTGCCAGCAGTTCCGGGGGACTATCGGAGACCCAGTACTTC.

This chain links TRBV27 with TRBJ2-1; TRBD2 matches 9 bases. The J call could be wrong; TRBJ2-7 is a better fit for the DNA end. The CDR3 covers 18 residues. The V gene's germline CDR1 is MNHEY and CDR2 SMNVEV (reference sequence). The CDR3 nucleotides are TGTGCCAGCAGCCCACTTGGGGGACCGCGGGAGGGGACCTACGAGCAGTACGTC. Its protein is CASSPLGGPREGTYEQYV.